One and the same sample provided the 32 T cell receptor beta chains below, sequenced in a study of blood T cell repertoires in COVID-19. The repertoire was sequenced with immunoSEQ multiplex PCR; TCRdb's copy has only in-frame clones and lacks some. The repertoire has around 80,000 clones, about 88% of them found once; the top ten carry roughly 9.1%. Material: peripheral blood. All receptors derive from a human donor in a cohort sampled during active COVID-19.

The chain uses TRBV10-1 and TRBJ2-3; no firm D call. The CDR3 contains 16 residues. Germline CDR1 reads WNHNN; CDR2 reads SYGVQD (reference sequence). The V end lost 0 bases, the J end lost 6 bases, and 16 bases lay between the germline ends. The CDR3 loop is CASSESSLFRPDTQYF. Written as DNA, the CDR3 is TGCGCCAGCAGTGAGTCGAGCCTATTCCGTCCGGATACGCAGTATTTT.

The chain uses TRBV7-6 and TRBJ1-1; weak D call: TRBD1 (5 bases). Trimming removed 5 bases at V and 4 bases at J, with 14 bases between. CDR3 length: 14 residues. Germline CDR1 SGHVS, CDR2 FNYEAQ. Here the CDR3 DNA reads TGTGCCAGCAGCCCTGGGGGGTTGGGCACTGAAGCTTTCTTT. Its protein product is CASSPGGLGTEAFF.

The genes are TRBV25-1 and TRBJ1-6; D remains ambiguous. Germline assignment: CDR1 MGHDK and CDR2 SYGVNS. The length of the CDR3 is 15 residues. Trimming took 6 bases from V and 6 from J, leaving 15 bases between them. CDR3 DNA sequence: TGTGCCAGCAGCGCCACTGAATTAAGTAATTCACCCCTCCACTTT. Translated, it gives CASSATELSNSPLHF.

V gene TRBV4-1 combines with J gene TRBJ2-3; 7 bases line up with TRBD2. Germline trimming cut 6 bases from V and 0 bases from J; bases unmatched to any gene: 3. CDR1 MGHRA and CDR2 YSYEKL come from the germline V gene. CDR3 length: 14 amino acids. CDR3 sequence (DNA): TGCGCCAGCAGTTTGGGGGGGAGCACAGATACGCAGTATTTT. Its translation: CASSLGGSTDTQYF.

This chain uses TRBV5-6 with TRBJ2-3, with 7 bases fitting TRBD1. From germline, CDR1 is SGHDT and CDR2 YYEEEE. The CDR3 is 16 amino acids. V shed 2 bases and J 2 bases; nucleotides not matched to a gene: 8. The CDR3 loop reads CASSFGPGQNTDTQYF. Here the CDR3 DNA reads TGTGCCAGCAGCTTTGGACCGGGACAGAACACAGATACGCAGTATTTT.

J is TRBJ1-5 and V is TRBV7-2; the D gene is possibly TRBD1 (6 bases). The V and J ends lost 4 bases and 3 bases respectively, with 13 bases between them. The CDR3 consists of 15 residues. In germline, CDR1 is SGHTA, CDR2 FQGNSA. The CDR3 region has the DNA TGTGCCAGCAGCTCCGTCGGGGGGGCCAATCAGCCCCAGCATTTT. Its protein is CASSSVGGANQPQHF.

The V and J genes are TRBV5-8 and TRBJ1-6; 10 bases fit TRBD1. V gave up 5 bases and J gave up 10 bases; unmatched junction bases: 6. The CDR3 is 14 amino acids. Germline V lookup: CDR1 SGHTS, CDR2 YDEGEE. The CDR3 sequence: CASSRTGGFSPLHF. The CDR3 DNA reads TGTGCCAGCAGTAGGACAGGGGGTTTCTCACCCCTCCACTTT.

The chain carries TRBV19 and TRBJ1-6; the D gene is possibly TRBD1 (6 bases). The CDR3 is made up of 13 amino acids. With 3 bases removed from V and 6 bases from J, the gap between germline ends came to 6 bases. Per germline, CDR1 LNHDA and CDR2 SQIVND (reference sequence). The CDR3 sequence: CASSMDSNSPLHF. CDR3 bases: TGTGCCAGTAGTATGGACAGTAATTCACCCCTCCACTTT.

The chain carries TRBV11-2 and TRBJ2-2, with 8 bases lining up with TRBD1. V dropped 4 bases and J dropped 0; count of bases not matched to a gene: 13. The CDR3 is made up of 19 amino acids. CDR1 and CDR2 from the germline V gene are SGHAT and FQNNGV. The CDR3 protein is CASSSPLDGQGANTGELFF. Written as DNA, the CDR3 is TGTGCCAGCAGCTCCCCCCTCGACGGACAGGGTGCGAACACCGGGGAGCTGTTTTTT. The variable domain in full, with the rest retrieved from reference TRBV11-2 and TRBJ2-2, is EAGVAQSPRYKIIEKRQSVAFWCNPISGHATLYWYQQILGQGPKLLIQFQNNGVVDDSQLPKDRFSAERLKGVDSTLKIQPAKLEDSAVYLCASSSPLDGQGANTGELFFGEGSRLTVL.

As DNA, the CDR3 is TGTGCCAGCAGTCTCCCCAATCAGCCCCAGCATTTT. Translated, it gives CASSLPNQPQHF. The chain has TRBV28 and TRBJ1-5; D gene unclear. This CDR3 has 12 residues. Germline CDR1 reads MDHEN; CDR2 reads SYDVKM. V was cut by 5 bases and J by 3 bases, with 5 bases left in between. Full variable domain (outside the CDR3, taken from reference TRBV28 and TRBJ1-5): DVKVTQSSRYLVKRTGEKVFLECVQDMDHENMFWYRQDPGLGLRLIYFSYDVKMKEKGDIPEGYSVSREKKERFSLILESASTNQTSMYLCASSLPNQPQHFGDGTRLSIL.

The rearrangement links TRBV11-2 to TRBJ2-5; D perhaps matches TRBD1 (6 bases). The CDR3 contains 18 residues. The V gene lost 5 bases and the J gene lost 0 bases, with 22 bases spanning the gap. Germline V gene lookup returns CDR1 SGHAT and CDR2 FQNNGV. The CDR3 loop is CASSDRGRGGSYQETQYF. The CDR3 nucleotides are TGTGCCAGCAGCGACCGGGGACGTGGGGGCTCGTACCAAGAGACCCAGTACTTC.

This clone was counted a few times. The chain joins TRBV2 to TRBJ1-1; unclear D gene. V lost 2 bases, J lost 1 base, and 8 bases lay in between. From germline, CDR1 is SNHLY and CDR2 FYNNEI. The CDR3 covers 14 residues. Written as DNA, the CDR3 is TGTGCCAGCAGTGAACGAGGATCGAACACTGAAGCTTTCTTT. This encodes CASSERGSNTEAFF.

This chain connects TRBV2 to TRBJ2-3, with 7 bases identical to TRBD2. This CDR3 spans 14 amino acids. V lost 4 bases and J lost 0; bases outside the gene matches: 1. Germline V lookup: CDR1 SNHLY, CDR2 FYNNEI. The chain's CDR3 is CASSGDYSTDTQYF. CDR3 in DNA: TGTGCCAGCAGTGGGGACTATAGCACAGATACGCAGTATTTT.

This sequence joins TRBV6-5 and TRBJ2-7; D possibly corresponds to TRBD1 (6 bases). The CDR3 has 15 amino acids. Per the germline V gene, CDR1 is MNHEY and CDR2 is SVGAGI. The V end lost 6 bases, the J end lost 2 bases, and 17 bases lay between the germline ends. CDR3 DNA sequence: TGTGCCAGCAGCGCCATATGGGGGCAACCCTACGAGCAGTACTTC. Residues: CASSAIWGQPYEQYF.

V and J are TRBV18 and TRBJ1-5, with a tentative D call TRBD1 (5 bases). The CDR3 length is 15 residues. V lost 3 bases to trimming and J lost 4 bases, with 13 bases between them. The germline CDR1 and CDR2 sequences are KGHSH and LQKENI. The CDR3 loop is CASSPTGGGNQPQHF. The DNA of the CDR3 is TGTGCCAGCTCACCTACGGGGGGGGGTAATCAGCCCCAGCATTTT.

The chain uses TRBV20-1 and TRBJ2-1; TRBD2 agrees at 8 bases. This CDR3 has 14 amino acids. Germline trimming cut 3 bases from V and 8 bases from J; bases unmatched to any gene: 9. Germline CDR1 and CDR2: DFQATT and SNEGSKA (reference sequence). The CDR3: CSASIAGGRDEQFF. CDR3 DNA sequence: TGCAGTGCTAGTATCGCGGGGGGCCGAGATGAGCAGTTCTTC.

This rearrangement joins TRBV24-1 to TRBJ2-1, with 10 nucleotides matching TRBD1. CDR1 and CDR2 (germline): KGHDR, SFDVKD. After removal of 2 bases from V and 7 bases from J, the junction contained 4 bases not matched to a gene. CDR3 length: 15 amino acids. CDR3 protein: CATSDWGTGVNEQFF. In DNA form, the CDR3 reads TGTGCCACCAGTGATTGGGGGACAGGGGTAAATGAGCAGTTCTTC.

The chain couples TRBV11-2 to TRBJ2-5, with 7 bases identical to TRBD1. In germline, CDR1 is SGHAT, CDR2 FQNNGV. V shed 3 bases, J shed 1 base, and the junction held 5 bases outside the gene matches. The length of the CDR3 is 15 residues. The CDR3 coding sequence is TGTGCCAGCAGCTTGAACAGGGGTCTCCAAGAGACCCAGTACTTC. Protein sequence: CASSLNRGLQETQYF.

The chain recombines TRBV12-3 or TRBV12-4 with TRBJ1-5; D is unclear. The ends were cut back, 7 bases at V and 7 bases at J, with 11 bases in the middle. This CDR3 spans 12 amino acids. CDR3 DNA sequence: TGTGCCAGCACCTTATCGGGGCAGCCCCAGCATTTT. This encodes CASTLSGQPQHF.

The chain employs TRBV28 and TRBJ1-2; D unclear. The CDR3 extends over 13 amino acids. Between the trimmed V and J ends, which lost 1 base and 4 bases, there was a span of 7 bases. Looked up from germline, CDR1 is MDHEN and CDR2 is SYDVKM. CDR3 bases: TGTGCCAGCAGTTTATCTATCCTCTATGGCTACACCTTC. The encoded protein is CASSLSILYGYTF.

The chain carries TRBV2 and TRBJ1-2, with 9 bases aligning to TRBD1. Germline trimming cut 8 bases from V and 7 bases from J; bases unmatched to any gene: 8. This CDR3 is 13 amino acids long. Germline-derived CDR1 and CDR2 are SNHLY and FYNNEI. CDR3 DNA sequence: TGTGCCAGCCAAGGACAGGGGATAGGTGGCTACACCTTC. Its protein is CASQGQGIGGYTF.

The chain has TRBV29-1 and TRBJ1-1; D gene unclear. This CDR3 is 15 amino acids long. With 3 bases removed from V and 0 bases from J, the gap between germline ends came to 14 bases. In germline, CDR1 is SQVTM, CDR2 ANQGSEA. The CDR3 DNA is TGCAGCGTTGAGGTCCGGGAGCCCCTGAACACTGAAGCTTTCTTT. It yields the protein CSVEVREPLNTEAFF.

The J gene is TRBJ2-2, the V gene TRBV15; D is perhaps TRBD2 (7 bases). This CDR3 spans 16 amino acids. Trimming took off 5 bases at V and 5 bases at J, with 18 bases between the two ends. Germline-derived CDR1 and CDR2 are LNHNV and YYDKDF (reference sequence). The CDR3 DNA sequence: TGTGCCACCAGCCGTCGTGGCGGGGGCGAAACCGGGGAGCTGTTTTTT. Residues: CATSRRGGGETGELFF.

The chain employs TRBV25-1 and TRBJ1-2; D gene uncertain. Per germline, CDR1 MGHDK and CDR2 SYGVNS. This CDR3 region has 14 residues. V dropped 1 base and J dropped 8 bases, with 14 bases sitting between them. The CDR3, as DNA: TGTGCCAGCAGTGAATCGTGGTCTGGCGGGGGCTACACCTTC. Protein: CASSESWSGGGYTF.

This clone was seen a single time. The chain recombines TRBV5-4 with TRBJ2-1; TRBD2 matches at 11 bases. From germline, CDR1 is SGHNT and CDR2 YYREEE (reference sequence). The CDR3 has 16 amino acids. Trimming at V came to 3 bases and at J to 6 bases, leaving 8 bases not matched to a gene. CDR3 nucleotides: TGTGCCAGCAGCTACCCCGGGACTAGCGGCAGCAATGAGCAGTTCTTC. Its protein is CASSYPGTSGSNEQFF.

The rearrangement uses TRBV3-1 (or the pseudogene TRBV3-2) and TRBJ2-1, with D unclear. The V end was cut by 0 bases, the J end by 9 bases, with 15 bases between. Germline-derived CDR1 and CDR2 are LGHDT and YNNKEL (reference sequence). The CDR3 sequence is 15 residues long. This CDR3 is CASSQDVPSLPEQFF. CDR3 DNA sequence: TGTGCCAGCAGCCAAGATGTGCCGAGTTTGCCTGAGCAGTTCTTC.

The chain joins TRBV18 to TRBJ1-1, with D possibly TRBD1 on 5 matching bases. The CDR3 has 14 residues. V lost 3 bases to trimming and J lost 1 base, with 9 bases between them. The germline CDR1 and CDR2 sequences are KGHSH and LQKENI. The CDR3 region is CASSPGLKNTEAFF. In nucleotides, the CDR3 is TGTGCCAGCTCACCGGGACTGAAGAACACTGAAGCTTTCTTT.

This clone was detected once. The V call is TRBV12-3 or TRBV12-4, the J call TRBJ2-7; no reliable D call. This CDR3 is built from 11 residues. V gave up 3 bases and J gave up 6 bases, with 6 bases separating them. DNA of the CDR3: TGTGCCAGCAGTTTTGCAGGCGAGCAGTACTTC. Encoded protein: CASSFAGEQYF.

The CDR3 sequence is CASSQEETGIYEQYF. The CDR3, as DNA: TGCGCCAGCAGCCAAGAAGAGACAGGGATTTACGAGCAGTACTTC. This rearrangement joins TRBV4-1 to TRBJ2-7; 7 positions agree with TRBD1. This CDR3 region has 15 residues. The V segment lost 0 bases and the J segment 4 bases; nucleotides outside the gene matches: 6. CDR1 and CDR2 from the germline V gene are MGHRA and YSYEKL.

This clone showed up just once. The chain carries TRBV6-5 and TRBJ2-5; 9 bases align to TRBD2. CDR3 length equals 14 residues. With 8 bases clipped from V and 3 bases from J, the junction kept 7 bases outside the gene matches. The germline V gene has CDR1 MNHEY and CDR2 SVGAGI. The CDR3: CASCRGGAEETQYF. CDR3 DNA sequence: TGTGCCAGCTGCCGCGGGGGGGCGGAAGAGACCCAGTACTTC.

This clone has only one observation. The chain recombines TRBV7-2 with TRBJ2-3; tentative D call: TRBD2 (5 bases). CDR1 SGHTA and CDR2 FQGNSA come from the germline V gene. Trimming took off 7 bases at V and 4 bases at J, with 12 bases between the two ends. CDR3 length equals 13 residues. This chain's CDR3 is CASKWRRADTQYF. The DNA of the CDR3 is TGTGCCAGCAAGTGGAGGCGCGCAGATACGCAGTATTTT.

The V call is TRBV6-5, the J call TRBJ2-7, with a possible D match to TRBD2 (6 bases). The length of the CDR3 is 15 residues. Germline values: CDR1 MNHEY, CDR2 SVGAGI. V was cut by 5 bases and J by 0 bases, with 14 bases left in between. The CDR3 bases are TGTGCCAGCAGTAAGGGAGGAACAACCTCCTACGAGCAGTACTTC. Its protein product is CASSKGGTTSYEQYF.